This T cell receptor beta chain was captured by sequencing in a study of blood T cell repertoires in COVID-19. Turning to the study itself: Spain, Italy and the United States supplied samples that represented acute and convalescent COVID-19. T cells, B-cell-depleted T cells, or PBMCs supplied cDNA or gDNA.

The CDR3 totals 13 residues. Germline CDR1 is SGHTA and CDR2 is FQGTGA. V was clipped by 5 bases and J by 6 bases; unmatched bases: 4. TCRdb's table, derived via immunoSEQ multiplex PCR, lists solely in-frame clones and lacks some. The sample has 210,000 or so clones; 70% to 90% are singletons. Recruited during active infection, patients (from Seattle) were subsequently followed longitudinally. The chain employs TRBV7-3 and TRBJ2-1; 7 bases are a match to TRBD2. This clonotype originated in a man over 45 with COVID-19, enrolled during active disease. Sequenced input: peripheral blood. In nucleotides, the CDR3 is TGTGCCAGCAGCCTTCAGCGGGGCAATGAGCAGTTCTTC. The encoded protein is CASSLQRGNEQFF.